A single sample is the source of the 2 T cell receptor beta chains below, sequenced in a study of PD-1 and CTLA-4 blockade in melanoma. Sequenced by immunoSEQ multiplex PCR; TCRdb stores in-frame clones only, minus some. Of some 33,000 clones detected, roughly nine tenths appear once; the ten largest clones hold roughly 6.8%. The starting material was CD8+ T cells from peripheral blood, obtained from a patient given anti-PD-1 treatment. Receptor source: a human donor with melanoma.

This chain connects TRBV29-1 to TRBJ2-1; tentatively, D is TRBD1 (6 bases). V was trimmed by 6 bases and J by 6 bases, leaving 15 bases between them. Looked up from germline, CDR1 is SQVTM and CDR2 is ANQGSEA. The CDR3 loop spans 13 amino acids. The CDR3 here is CSVPKQGSNEQFF. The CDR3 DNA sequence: TGCAGCGTCCCGAAGCAGGGGTCCAATGAGCAGTTCTTC.

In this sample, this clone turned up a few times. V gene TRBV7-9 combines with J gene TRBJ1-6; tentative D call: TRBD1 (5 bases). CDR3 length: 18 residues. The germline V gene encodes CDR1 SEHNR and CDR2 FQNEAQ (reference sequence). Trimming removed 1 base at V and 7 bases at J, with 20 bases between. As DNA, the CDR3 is TGTGCCAGCAGCTTAGGTCCCCCGGGGGACTCATTAAATTCACCCCTCCACTTT. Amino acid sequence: CASSLGPPGDSLNSPLHF.